These 6 T cell receptor beta chains originate from one sample sequenced in a study of blood T cell repertoires in COVID-19. Assay: immunoSEQ multiplex PCR; the TCRdb copy retains only in-frame clones and omits some. Of some 120,000 clones detected, more than 75% appear once; the ten largest clones hold over 3.5%. Input material: peripheral blood. The receptors stem from a woman in her sixties with acute or convalescent COVID-19.

There are a few counts of this clone. The J gene is TRBJ1-6, the V gene TRBV3-1 (or the pseudogene TRBV3-2), with TRBD1 as a possible D gene (6 bases). Trimming shortened V by 3 bases and J by 10 bases, and 13 bases separated the two germline ends. The CDR3 has 14 amino acids. Germline V gene sequence: CDR1 LGHDT, CDR2 YNNKEL (reference sequence). CDR3 sequence (DNA): TGTGCCAGCAGCCAGACAGGTGTGGACTCACCCCTCCACTTT. Protein: CASSQTGVDSPLHF.

J is TRBJ2-7 and V is TRBV4-1; the D gene is possibly TRBD2 (6 bases). CDR1 and CDR2 (germline): MGHRA, YSYEKL. The V gene lost 0 bases and the J gene lost 0 bases, with 12 bases spanning the gap. The CDR3 contains 16 residues. In DNA, the CDR3 is TGCGCCAGCAGCCAAGATTGGCGGGAAGGCTCCTACGAGCAGTACTTC. This codes for CASSQDWREGSYEQYF.

The V call is TRBV6-5, the J call TRBJ1-5, with a weak D call TRBD1 (5 bases). The CDR3 sequence is 13 residues long. Germline lookup yields CDR1 MNHEY and CDR2 SVGAGI. Trimming pared 7 bases from V and 4 bases from J, leaving 11 bases between. This CDR3 is CASMGGGNQPQHF. The CDR3 DNA sequence: TGTGCCAGCATGGGGGGGGGTAATCAGCCCCAGCATTTT.

The chain employs TRBV12-3 or TRBV12-4 and TRBJ1-1; no clear D gene. V lost 2 bases and J lost 11, with 12 bases in between. This CDR3 contains 12 residues. The CDR3 protein is CASSLSGFKAFF. For the CDR3, the DNA is TGTGCCAGCAGTTTATCGGGGTTTAAGGCTTTCTTT.

The chain is built from TRBV3-1 (or the pseudogene TRBV3-2) and TRBJ2-7, with 9 bases lining up with TRBD2. CDR1 and CDR2 (germline): LGHDT, YNNKEL (reference sequence). The CDR3 has 14 residues. Trimming took 4 bases from V and 5 from J; bases not matched to a gene: 6. This CDR3 is CASSPLAGDNEQYF. In DNA, the CDR3 is TGTGCCAGCAGCCCCTTAGCGGGAGACAACGAGCAGTACTTC.

This clone was counted between two and nine times. Other DNA sequences from this sample encode an identical CDR3 as well. The chain joins TRBV20-1 to TRBJ2-1, with D possibly being TRBD2 (5 bases). The CDR3 extends over 14 amino acids. The V and J ends lost 3 bases and 4 bases respectively, with 13 bases between them. The V gene's germline CDR1 is DFQATT and CDR2 SNEGSKA (reference sequence). The chain's CDR3 is CSASGSGTYNEQFF. The DNA of the CDR3 is TGCAGTGCTAGTGGAAGCGGAACGTACAATGAGCAGTTCTTC.